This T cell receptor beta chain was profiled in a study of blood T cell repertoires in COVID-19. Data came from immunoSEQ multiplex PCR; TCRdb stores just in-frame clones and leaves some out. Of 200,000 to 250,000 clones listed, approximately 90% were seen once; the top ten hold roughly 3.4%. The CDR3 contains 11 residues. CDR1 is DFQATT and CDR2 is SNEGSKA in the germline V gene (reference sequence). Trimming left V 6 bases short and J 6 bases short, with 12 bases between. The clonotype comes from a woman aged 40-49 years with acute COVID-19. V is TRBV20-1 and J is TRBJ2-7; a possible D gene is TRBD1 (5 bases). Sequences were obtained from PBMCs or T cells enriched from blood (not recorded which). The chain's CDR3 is CSASRGFEQYF. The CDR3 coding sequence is TGCAGTGCCAGTAGGGGATTCGAGCAGTACTTC.